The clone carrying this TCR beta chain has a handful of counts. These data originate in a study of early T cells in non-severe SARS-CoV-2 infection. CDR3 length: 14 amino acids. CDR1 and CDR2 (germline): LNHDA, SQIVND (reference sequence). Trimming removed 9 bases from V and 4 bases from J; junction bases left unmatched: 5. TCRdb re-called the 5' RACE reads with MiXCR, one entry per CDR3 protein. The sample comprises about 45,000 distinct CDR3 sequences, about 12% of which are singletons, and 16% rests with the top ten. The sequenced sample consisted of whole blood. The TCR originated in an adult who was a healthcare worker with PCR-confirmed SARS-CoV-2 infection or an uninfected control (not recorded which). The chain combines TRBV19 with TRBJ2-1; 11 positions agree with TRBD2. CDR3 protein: CASTGTSGYNEQFF. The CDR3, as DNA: TGTGCCAGCACCGGGACTAGCGGTTACAATGAGCAGTTCTTC.